This TCR beta chain was retrieved from a study of blood T cell repertoires in COVID-19. Looking at the study overall: The United States, Italy and Spain provided the acute and convalescent COVID-19 samples. Nucleic acid was either cDNA or gDNA, and it came from T cells, B-cell-depleted T cells, or PBMCs.

Authors' processing steps: For nucleated cells, counts were estimated from reference gene primer amplification. Clones were sequenced by immunoSEQ multiplex PCR, and TCRdb holds only the in-frame ones, with some missing. That table is the source of V, J and clone size, and D and trimming were worked out from the DNA. The sample lists tens of thousands of clones, 85% to 90% seen once, with around 4.6% in the top ten. This clone was counted only a few times. The ends lost 5 bases at V and 3 bases at J; junction bases unmatched: 8. CDR3 length: 16 residues. The germline gives CDR1 SEHNR, CDR2 FQNEAQ (reference sequence).

The TCR was taken from a man at least 80 years old with active COVID-19. Material: peripheral blood. This sequence joins TRBV7-9 and TRBJ1-2; TRBD1 matches 11 bases. CDR3 protein: CASSPWDRGYDYGYTF. CDR3 DNA sequence: TGTGCCAGCAGCCCATGGGACAGGGGGTATGACTATGGCTACACCTTC.